This T cell receptor beta chain came from a study of T cell responses to AZD1222 COVID-19 vaccine. The CDR3 totals 14 residues. Germline V gene data show CDR1 as SNHLY and CDR2 as FYNNEI. As to this clone: The antigen is not known. Compared with germline, one end of the junction differs, possibly owing to a read error.

Regarding the study as a whole: Females outnumbered males among donors, who were mostly white British; clonal diversity was possibly underestimated. Repertoires were obtained only post-peak T cell response.

The table came from immunoSEQ multiplex PCR; TCRdb's copy has only in-frame clones and leaves some out. Counted here are about 76,000 clones, more than 60% occurring once; the ten biggest clones make up approximately 25%. The specimen was peripheral blood, collected 28 days after the second dose of the MenACWY control vaccine. The chain joins TRBV2 to TRBJ2-7; D is tentatively TRBD1 or TRBD2 (5 bases each). The origin of this receptor is an adult who received the MenACWY meningococcal vaccine as a control. Here the CDR3 reads CASSEYRGPRSVDF. CDR3 bases: TGTGCCAGCAGTGAATACCGGGGCCCCCGGTCGGTAGACTTC.